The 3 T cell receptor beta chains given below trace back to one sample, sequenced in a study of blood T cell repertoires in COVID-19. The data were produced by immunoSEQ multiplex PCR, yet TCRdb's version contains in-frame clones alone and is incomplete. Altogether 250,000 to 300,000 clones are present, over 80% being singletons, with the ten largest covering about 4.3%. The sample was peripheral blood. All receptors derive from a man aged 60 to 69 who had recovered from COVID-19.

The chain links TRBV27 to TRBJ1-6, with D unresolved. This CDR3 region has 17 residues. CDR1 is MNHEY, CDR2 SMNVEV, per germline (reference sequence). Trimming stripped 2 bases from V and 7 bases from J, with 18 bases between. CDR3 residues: CASSLARPTVRNSPLHF. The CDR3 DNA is TGTGCCAGCAGTTTAGCCCGACCGACGGTGAGGAATTCACCCCTCCACTTT.

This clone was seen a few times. This CDR3 is CASSLGTGGSGLNTEAFF. The DNA of the CDR3 is TGCGCCAGCAGCTTAGGGACAGGGGGCTCGGGATTGAACACTGAAGCTTTCTTT. This rearrangement joins TRBV5-1 to TRBJ1-1; 12 nucleotides agree with TRBD1. Germline V CDR1 and CDR2: SGHRS, YFSETQ. With V trimmed by 2 bases and J by 0 bases, 8 bases remained unmatched. This CDR3 is 18 amino acids long.

The CDR3 DNA is TGTGCCAGCAGTGTGACTAGCGGGAACGAGCAGTACTTC. Protein sequence: CASSVTSGNEQYF. The rearrangement joins TRBV9 to TRBJ2-7, with 11 bases identical to TRBD2. V lost 5 bases and J lost 5; bases outside the gene matches: 3. Germline CDR1 SGDLS, CDR2 YYNGEE. The CDR3 is made up of 13 amino acids. The full variable domain, in which reference TRBV9 and TRBJ2-7 provide the parts outside the CDR3, is DSGVTQTPKHLITATGQRVTLRCSPRSGDLSVYWYQQSLDQGLQFLIQYYNGEERAKGNILERFSAQQFPDLHSELNLSSLELGDSALYFCASSVTSGNEQYFGPGTRLTVT.